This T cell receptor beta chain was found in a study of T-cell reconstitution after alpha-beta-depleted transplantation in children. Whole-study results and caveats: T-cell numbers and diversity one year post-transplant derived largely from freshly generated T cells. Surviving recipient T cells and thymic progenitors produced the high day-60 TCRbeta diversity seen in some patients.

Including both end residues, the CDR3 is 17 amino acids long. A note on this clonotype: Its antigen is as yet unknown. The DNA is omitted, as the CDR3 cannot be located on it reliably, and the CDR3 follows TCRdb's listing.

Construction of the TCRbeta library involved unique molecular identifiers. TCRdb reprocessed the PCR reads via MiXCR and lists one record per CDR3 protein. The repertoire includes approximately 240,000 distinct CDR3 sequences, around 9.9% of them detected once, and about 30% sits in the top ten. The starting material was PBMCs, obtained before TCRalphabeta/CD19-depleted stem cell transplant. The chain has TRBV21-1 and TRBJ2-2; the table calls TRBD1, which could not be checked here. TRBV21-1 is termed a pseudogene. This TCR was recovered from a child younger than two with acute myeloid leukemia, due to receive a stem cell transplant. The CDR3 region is CASSKVGTGANTGELFF.